The entry that follows covers one TCR beta chain sequence. The target antigen is unknown. These data originate in a study of T cell responses to AZD1222 COVID-19 vaccine. In the study overall: Second-dose intervals near 4 or 12 weeks were combined.

Whole-study findings and limits: The sample set comprised mostly white British donors with more females, and clonal diversity was possibly underestimated. Only six people who got AZD1222 tested seropositive at baseline.

Here immunoSEQ multiplex PCR was the method, and the copy in TCRdb shows in-frame clones only, minus some. The data show some 130,000 clones, with 65% to 90% seen just once and approximately 20% held by the top ten. Sequenced material: peripheral blood, taken on day 0 of AZD1222 vaccination. The sequence was obtained from an adult in good health.

The CDR3 region is CASTRIPGQHISYEQYF. DNA for the CDR3: TGTGCCAGCACCCGAATTCCGGGACAGCATATCTCCTACGAGCAGTACTTC. V and J are TRBV7-2 and TRBJ2-7; 7 bases align to TRBD1. V dropped 7 bases and J dropped 0; count of bases not matched to a gene: 15. Germline V gives CDR1 SGHTA, CDR2 FQGNSA. The CDR3 extends over 17 amino acids.